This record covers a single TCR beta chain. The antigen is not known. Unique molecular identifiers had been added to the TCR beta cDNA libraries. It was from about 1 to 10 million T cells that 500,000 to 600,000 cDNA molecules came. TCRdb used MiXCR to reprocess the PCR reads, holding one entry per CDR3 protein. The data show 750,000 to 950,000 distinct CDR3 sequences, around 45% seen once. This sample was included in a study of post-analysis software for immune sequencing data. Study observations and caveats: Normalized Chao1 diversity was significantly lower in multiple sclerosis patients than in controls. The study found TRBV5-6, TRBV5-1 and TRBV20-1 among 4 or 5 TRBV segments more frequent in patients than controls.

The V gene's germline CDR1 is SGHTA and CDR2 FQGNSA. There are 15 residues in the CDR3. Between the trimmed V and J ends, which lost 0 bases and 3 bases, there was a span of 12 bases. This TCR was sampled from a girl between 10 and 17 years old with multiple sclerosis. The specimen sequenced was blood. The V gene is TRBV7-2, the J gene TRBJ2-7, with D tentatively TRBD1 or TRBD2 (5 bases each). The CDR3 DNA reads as TGTGCCAGCAGCTTAGCGCAGGGCGACTACTACGAGCAGTACTTC. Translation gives CASSLAQGDYYEQYF.